This T cell receptor beta chain was sequenced in a study of metastatic and nonmetastatic thyroid tumors. Before thyroid surgery, none of the patients had received any treatment. TCRdb re-called the PCR reads with MiXCR. Here the sample spans 20,000 to 25,000 clones, roughly 20% being singletons. This clone was recorded at least ten times. Antigen: not known. Findings and caveats of the study: It was reportedly found that TCR beta diversity was significantly higher in malignant thyroid tumors than in benign nodules, a difference seen in both blood and tumor samples.

Trimming cost V 4 bases and J 1 base; bases outside gene matches: 8. Germline V CDR1 and CDR2: SGHNT, YYREEE (reference sequence). The CDR3 is 16 residues long. The sample was blood. The gene calls are TRBV5-4 and TRBJ2-5; 9 positions agree with TRBD2. The clonotype originates from a female donor with papillary thyroid cancer or a benign thyroid nodule (not recorded which). Some clones in this sample may be carry-over from other donors' samples. The CDR3 coding sequence is TGTGCCAGCAGCCTGGGGGGTAGCGGGGGCCAAGAGACCCAGTACTTC. It specifies CASSLGGSGGQETQYF.